This entry lists 3 T cell receptor beta chains sequenced from one sample in a study of cytomegalovirus exposure and HLA in healthy donors. PCR amplification relied on 60 Vbeta primers (plus 13 Jbeta primers). Measured with immunoSEQ multiplex PCR; TCRdb has only the in-frame clones, and not every one. The sample lists 210,000 or so clones, approximately 81% occurring once. The sequenced sample was PBMCs. The receptors shown here come from a girl aged 2-9 years in good health and CMV-seronegative.

The V gene is TRBV10-3, the J gene TRBJ2-7; 8 bases fit TRBD2. In germline, CDR1 is ENHRY, CDR2 SYGVKD. With 0 bases clipped from V and 3 bases from J, the junction kept 4 bases outside the gene matches. The CDR3 is 15 amino acids. The CDR3 loop reads CAISESSAGDYEQYF. CDR3 nucleotide sequence: TGTGCCATCAGTGAGTCATCAGCGGGGGACTACGAGCAGTACTTC.

The count of this clone is one. V is TRBV5-1 and J is TRBJ1-2; TRBD1 agrees at 7 bases. Germline CDR1 SGHRS, CDR2 YFSETQ. The CDR3 contains 12 residues. With V trimmed by 4 bases and J by 4 bases, 1 base remained unmatched. CDR3: CASSGQVYGYTF. CDR3 bases: TGCGCCAGCAGCGGACAGGTCTATGGCTACACCTTC. Combining the CDR3 with reference TRBV5-1 and TRBJ1-2 gives the whole variable domain KAGVTQTPRYLIKTRGQQVTLSCSPISGHRSVSWYQQTPGQGLQFLFEYFSETQRNKGNFPGRFSGRQFSNSRSEMNVSTLELGDSALYLCASSGQVYGYTFGSGTRLTVV.

The chain combines TRBV10-2 with TRBJ2-1; a possible D gene is TRBD1 (6 bases). CDR1 is WSHSY and CDR2 is SAAADI in the germline V gene. This CDR3 comprises 15 residues. Trimming stripped 0 bases from V and 6 bases from J, with 12 bases between. In nucleotides, the CDR3 is TGCGCCAGCAGTGAGTCGTGGGTGGGGGCCAATGAGCAGTTCTTC. Protein product: CASSESWVGANEQFF.